The 22 T cell receptor beta chains below all came from one sample that was sequenced in a study of T cell responses to AZD1222 COVID-19 vaccine. Profiling relied on immunoSEQ multiplex PCR, and the TCRdb table lists in-frame clones only, not all of them. The sample comprises 160,000 or so clones, about 88% of which are singletons, and 1.5% to 2% rests with the top ten. Sequencing was performed on peripheral blood, taken on day 0 of AZD1222 vaccination. The receptors originated from an adult in good health.

The chain has TRBV6-5 and TRBJ2-1; 9 positions match TRBD2. The CDR3 consists of 15 residues. Germline trimming cut 4 bases from V and 8 bases from J; bases unmatched to any gene: 9. Looked up from germline, CDR1 is MNHEY and CDR2 is SVGAGI. CDR3 nucleotide sequence: TGTGCCAGCAGTTCTCGGGGTAGCGGGAGCGATGAGCAGTTCTTC. Amino acid sequence: CASSSRGSGSDEQFF.

V usage is TRBV7-9 and J usage is TRBJ1-3; D is perhaps TRBD1 (6 bases). CDR3 length: 15 residues. From germline, CDR1 is SEHNR and CDR2 FQNEAQ (reference sequence). V gave up 6 bases and J gave up 3 bases, with 15 bases separating them. The CDR3 spells CASSPFGTLGNTIYF. In DNA form, the CDR3 reads TGTGCCAGCAGTCCCTTCGGGACACTTGGAAACACCATATATTTT.

The chain recombines TRBV6-4 with TRBJ1-2; 10 nucleotides agree with TRBD1. The CDR3 runs 14 residues. Losses at the gene ends were 6 bases for V and 4 bases for J; bases not matched to a gene: 5. CDR1 MRHNA and CDR2 SNTAGT come from the germline V gene. CDR3 coding DNA: TGTGCCAGCAGCCCGACAGGGGGCCCCTATGGCTACACCTTC. It is translated as CASSPTGGPYGYTF.

The J gene is TRBJ2-1, the V gene TRBV9, with 7 bases matching TRBD1. Trimming cost V 0 bases and J 4 bases; bases outside gene matches: 4. The germline CDR1 and CDR2 sequences are SGDLS and YYNGEE. The CDR3 totals 15 residues. The CDR3 DNA reads TGTGCCAGCAGCGTAGGTCAGGGACAGTACAATGAGCAGTTCTTC. This sequence encodes CASSVGQGQYNEQFF.

This clone is a singleton in its sample. The rearrangement joins TRBV29-1 to TRBJ1-2, with 12 nucleotides matching TRBD1. The CDR3 extends over 19 amino acids. The germline gives CDR1 SQVTM, CDR2 ANQGSEA. The V gene end was trimmed by 4 bases and the J gene end by 7 bases; junction bases not matched to a gene: 22. Here the CDR3 DNA reads TGCAGCGTTGCCGGGGCCCTGGGGACAGGGGGCGCCCCGTTCGGTGGCTACACCTTC. This codes for CSVAGALGTGGAPFGGYTF.

This chain connects TRBV3-1 (or the pseudogene TRBV3-2) to TRBJ1-4; the D gene is possibly TRBD1 (5 bases). Germline CDR1 LGHDT, CDR2 YNNKEL (reference sequence). V lost 5 bases and J 5 bases, leaving 15 bases between the germline ends. The CDR3 consists of 15 residues. The CDR3 DNA reads TGTGCCAGCAGCACTCGACTGAGGGGCAATGAAAAACTGTTTTTT. Translation: CASSTRLRGNEKLFF.

The chain links TRBV28 to TRBJ2-7, with 14 positions matching TRBD2. Germline V CDR1 and CDR2: MDHEN, SYDVKM. The length of the CDR3 is 18 residues. V trimming: 5 bases; J trimming: 1 base; junction bases outside the gene matches: 10. CDR3 sequence (DNA): TGTGCCAGCAGTCCCCTGACTAGCGGGGGGGCGCCGTCCTACGAGCAGTACGTC. This translates into CASSPLTSGGAPSYEQYV.

The V and J genes are TRBV28 and TRBJ1-6; a possible D gene is TRBD1 (6 bases). Trimming stripped 3 bases from V and 7 bases from J, with 10 bases between. CDR1 and CDR2 from the germline V gene are MDHEN and SYDVKM. The CDR3 spans 14 residues. The CDR3 DNA sequence: TGTGCCAGCAGTTTCGGGGGGCTCAATTCACCCCTCCACTTT. It codes for CASSFGGLNSPLHF.

The chain carries TRBV9 and TRBJ1-4, with D tentatively TRBD1 (5 bases). The germline V and J ends were trimmed by 0 bases and 7 bases, with 13 bases remaining between them. This CDR3 is 15 amino acids long. Per germline, CDR1 SGDLS and CDR2 YYNGEE. The CDR3 spells CASSVVGTGSEKLFF. Written as DNA, the CDR3 is TGTGCCAGCAGCGTAGTGGGTACAGGAAGTGAAAAACTGTTTTTT.

This chain joins TRBV10-3 and TRBJ2-7, with a tentative D call TRBD2 (6 bases). The CDR3 consists of 14 residues. The V end lost 2 bases, the J end lost 0 bases, and 8 bases lay between the germline ends. Germline loops: CDR1 ENHRY, CDR2 SYGVKD. The DNA of the CDR3 is TGTGCCATCAGTGAGCGGCGGGGCTCCTACGAGCAGTACGTC. Translation gives CAISERRGSYEQYV.

The chain has TRBV6-5 and TRBJ2-1; 9 positions agree with TRBD2. The CDR3 runs 15 residues. Trimming cost V 5 bases and J 9 bases; bases outside gene matches: 11. CDR1 is MNHEY and CDR2 is SVGAGI in the germline V gene. CDR3 sequence: CASSPWVAGVGEQFF. The CDR3 DNA sequence: TGTGCCAGCAGTCCCTGGGTAGCGGGAGTCGGTGAGCAGTTCTTC.

V usage is TRBV28 and J usage is TRBJ1-6, with D unclear. Trimming took 3 bases from V and 7 from J, leaving 13 bases between them. Germline CDR1 is MDHEN and CDR2 is SYDVKM. The CDR3 contains 15 residues. CDR3 region: CASSFPEAGNSPLHF. The CDR3 DNA reads as TGTGCCAGCAGTTTTCCGGAAGCCGGGAATTCACCCCTCCACTTT.

This chain links TRBV4-1 with TRBJ1-2; no firm D call. The V gene lost 0 bases and the J gene lost 4 bases, with 6 bases spanning the gap. The CDR3 consists of 13 residues. Germline lookup yields CDR1 MGHRA and CDR2 YSYEKL. The CDR3 region is CASSQDGSYGYTF. The DNA of the CDR3 is TGCGCCAGCAGCCAAGATGGGAGCTATGGCTACACCTTC.

V is TRBV3-1 (or the pseudogene TRBV3-2) and J is TRBJ1-1; 10 bases are a match to TRBD1. The CDR3 has 16 amino acids. CDR1 and CDR2 (germline): LGHDT, YNNKEL (reference sequence). V gave up 0 bases and J gave up 5 bases; unmatched junction bases: 6. The CDR3: CASSQDQGQGYTEAFF. CDR3 nucleotide sequence: TGTGCCAGCAGCCAAGACCAGGGACAGGGGTATACTGAAGCTTTCTTT.

The chain uses TRBV6-5 and TRBJ2-1, with 7 positions matching TRBD2. Germline CDR1 MNHEY, CDR2 SVGAGI. The CDR3 extends over 12 amino acids. V was pared by 8 bases and J by 12 bases, with 10 bases of the junction left unmatched. The CDR3: CASLSGESRQFF. CDR3 nucleotides: TGTGCCAGCCTCAGCGGGGAGTCTAGGCAGTTCTTC.

The V call is TRBV5-5, the J call TRBJ1-1, with D hard to call. The V gene's germline CDR1 is SGHKS and CDR2 YYEKEE (reference sequence). This CDR3 is 14 amino acids long. The V end lost 1 base, the J end lost 0 bases, and 7 bases lay between the germline ends. The DNA of the CDR3 is TGTGCCAGCAGCTTGTCTTCGGTGAACACTGAAGCTTTCTTT. Translation gives CASSLSSVNTEAFF.

The chain uses TRBV30 and TRBJ1-1, with TRBD1 identical over 7 bases. Germline V lookup: CDR1 GTSNPN, CDR2 SVGIG (reference sequence). This CDR3 has 10 amino acids. V was clipped by 3 bases and J by 8 bases; unmatched bases: 0. CDR3 sequence reads: CAWRGQEAFF. CDR3 bases: TGTGCCTGGAGGGGACAGGAAGCTTTCTTT.

The chain combines TRBV19 with TRBJ2-7; no definite D call. The CDR3 runs 16 residues. Per germline, CDR1 LNHDA and CDR2 SQIVND (reference sequence). V lost 5 bases and J 3 bases, leaving 20 bases between the germline ends. The CDR3 sequence is CASSSPSQDACYEQYF. CDR3 coding DNA: TGTGCCAGTAGTTCACCCTCCCAGGATGCTTGCTACGAGCAGTACTTC.

This clone appeared once. CDR3 loop: CASSDGTSGGFQETQYF. DNA of the CDR3: TGTGCCAGCAGCGATGGGACTAGCGGGGGGTTCCAAGAGACCCAGTACTTC. V usage is TRBV9 and J usage is TRBJ2-5, with TRBD2 matching 15 bases. This CDR3 has 17 amino acids. The germline V gene encodes CDR1 SGDLS and CDR2 YYNGEE. V lost 3 bases, J lost 1 base, and 4 bases stayed unmatched. Together with reference TRBV9 and TRBJ2-5, the CDR3 gives the full variable domain: DSGVTQTPKHLITATGQRVTLRCSPRSGDLSVYWYQQSLDQGLQFLIQYYNGEERAKGNILERFSAQQFPDLHSELNLSSLELGDSALYFCASSDGTSGGFQETQYFGPGTRLLVL.

This clone was picked up a small number of times. The chain recombines TRBV4-2 with TRBJ2-3; 8 nucleotides match TRBD2. J gave up 6 bases and V 4 bases, and 9 bases lay outside the gene matches. Germline-derived CDR1 and CDR2 are LGHNA and YNFKEQ. This CDR3 contains 15 residues. The CDR3 loop reads CASSPKGLEGDTQYF. The CDR3 DNA reads as TGTGCCAGCAGCCCGAAGGGACTAGAAGGCGATACGCAGTATTTT.

This clone occurred once. This chain connects TRBV2 to TRBJ2-2; 11 bases fit TRBD2. The germline CDR1 and CDR2 sequences are SNHLY and FYNNEI. The CDR3 spans 14 residues. Trimming at V came to 7 bases and at J to 6 bases, leaving 4 bases not matched to a gene. CDR3 amino acids: CASNIAGGAGELFF. In DNA form, the CDR3 reads TGTGCCAGCAATATAGCGGGAGGGGCCGGGGAGCTGTTTTTT.

This chain joins TRBV5-4 and TRBJ1-5, with TRBD1 matching over 7 bases. The J segment lost 5 bases and the V segment lost 3 bases, leaving 14 bases of the junction unmatched. The CDR3 runs 17 residues. Germline values: CDR1 SGHNT, CDR2 YYREEE (reference sequence). The CDR3 DNA reads as TGTGCCAGCAGCTATGACAGGGTGAAAGTTGGCGATCAGCCCCAGCATTTT. Residues: CASSYDRVKVGDQPQHF.